This entry lists 28 T cell receptor beta chains sequenced from one sample in a study of blood T cell repertoires in COVID-19. The method was immunoSEQ multiplex PCR; TCRdb's version includes in-frame clones alone and lacks a portion of them. Counted here are around 49,000 clones, roughly 90% occurring once; the ten biggest clones make up over 2%. The material sequenced was peripheral blood. These receptors were collected from a human donor in a cohort sampled during active COVID-19.

V usage is TRBV18 and J usage is TRBJ2-2; 8 bases fit TRBD1. Germline V lookup: CDR1 KGHSH, CDR2 LQKENI. The CDR3 sequence is 16 residues long. V gave up 4 bases and J gave up 0 bases; unmatched junction bases: 4. The DNA for the CDR3 is TGTGCCAGCTCACTAGCAGGGGGCACGAACACCGGGGAGCTGTTTTTT. This encodes CASSLAGGTNTGELFF.

The rearrangement links TRBV2 to TRBJ1-4, with D maybe TRBD1 (6 bases). V was shortened by 7 bases and J by 6 bases, with 12 bases between the two germline ends. This CDR3 has 13 residues. Germline CDR1 SNHLY, CDR2 FYNNEI. The CDR3 DNA is TGTGCCAGCATCGGGGGGCCGGATGAAAAACTGTTTTTT. This encodes CASIGGPDEKLFF.

The sample holds one count of this clone. The rearrangement joins TRBV5-6 to TRBJ2-5; the D gene is possibly TRBD2 (5 bases). Per the germline V gene, CDR1 is SGHDT and CDR2 is YYEEEE. The V end lost 6 bases, the J end lost 5 bases, and 20 bases lay between the germline ends. The CDR3 runs to 15 residues. The CDR3 nucleotides read TGTGCCAGCAACAACGAGGGTACCTTAGAGGAGACCCAGTACTTC. Translated, it gives CASNNEGTLEETQYF.

J is TRBJ2-7 and V is TRBV20-1; TRBD2 aligns across 13 bases. V shed 3 bases and J 3 bases; nucleotides not matched to a gene: 8. The CDR3 covers 16 residues. In germline, CDR1 is DFQATT, CDR2 SNEGSKA (reference sequence). The CDR3 region has the DNA TGCAGTGCTAGTGACGGACTAGCGGGAGTAATCTACGAGCAGTACTTC. Its protein product is CSASDGLAGVIYEQYF.

This clone was recorded only once. The chain recombines TRBV4-1 with TRBJ2-1, with 8 bases fitting TRBD2. J gave up 5 bases and V 1 base, and 4 bases lay outside the gene matches. The CDR3 has 15 amino acids. Per the germline V gene, CDR1 is MGHRA and CDR2 is YSYEKL. The CDR3: CASSQAGLGDNEQFF. The CDR3 DNA sequence: TGCGCCAGCAGCCAAGCGGGACTAGGGGACAATGAGCAGTTCTTC.

The rearrangement links TRBV3-1 (or the pseudogene TRBV3-2) to TRBJ1-4; 8 bases line up with TRBD1. Germline V gene lookup returns CDR1 LGHDT and CDR2 YNNKEL (reference sequence). The CDR3 runs 15 residues. With 2 bases clipped from V and 7 bases from J, the junction kept 6 bases outside the gene matches. The CDR3 protein is CASSQIQGASEKLFF. CDR3 DNA sequence: TGTGCCAGCAGCCAAATTCAGGGGGCCAGTGAAAAACTGTTTTTT.

The chain recombines TRBV4-3 with TRBJ1-1; D not certain. Trimming shortened V by 1 base and J by 2 bases, and 11 bases separated the two germline ends. The CDR3 loop spans 15 amino acids. Per the germline V gene, CDR1 is LGHNA and CDR2 is YSLEER. CDR3 region: CASSQGRALNTEAFF. In nucleotides, the CDR3 is TGCGCCAGCAGCCAAGGTCGCGCCCTAAACACTGAAGCTTTCTTT.

The chain employs TRBV12-3 or TRBV12-4 and TRBJ2-7; 7 bases match TRBD1. The CDR3 loop spans 13 amino acids. J lost 5 bases, V lost 3 bases, and 4 bases had no gene match. This CDR3 is CASSFGQEDEQYF. The CDR3 DNA reads as TGTGCCAGCAGTTTCGGACAGGAGGACGAGCAGTACTTC.

The V call is TRBV19, the J call TRBJ2-4, with D possibly being TRBD1 (6 bases). The V gene's germline CDR1 is LNHDA and CDR2 SQIVND (reference sequence). With 5 bases removed from V and 2 bases from J, the gap between germline ends came to 19 bases. The length of the CDR3 is 17 residues. Written as DNA, the CDR3 is TGTGCCAGTAGTTTCTCTCAGACAGGACGAACCAAAAACATTCAGTACTTC. Its translation: CASSFSQTGRTKNIQYF.

The rearrangement uses TRBV28 and TRBJ2-7; 11 bases match TRBD1. Losses at the gene ends were 4 bases for V and 11 bases for J; bases not matched to a gene: 7. Looked up from germline, CDR1 is MDHEN and CDR2 is SYDVKM. The CDR3 has 13 amino acids. CDR3 loop: CASSWDRGVGEYF. In DNA, the CDR3 is TGTGCCAGCAGTTGGGACAGGGGGGTCGGTGAGTACTTC.

This chain uses TRBV5-5 with TRBJ1-2; D remains unclear. Trimming stripped 2 bases from V and 5 bases from J, with 16 bases between. The CDR3 spans 15 residues. Germline assignment: CDR1 SGHKS and CDR2 YYEKEE (reference sequence). The CDR3 loop reads CASSLGWATTYGYTF. The CDR3 DNA reads as TGTGCCAGCAGCTTAGGATGGGCCACCACTTATGGCTACACCTTC.

The V gene is TRBV19, the J gene TRBJ1-5; 9 bases match TRBD1. CDR3 length: 14 amino acids. Germline CDR1 reads LNHDA; CDR2 reads SQIVND (reference sequence). V dropped 10 bases and J dropped 6; count of bases not matched to a gene: 10. The CDR3 DNA sequence: TGTGCCACCCGCCGGGACAGGGATAGTCAGCCCCAGCATTTT. This sequence encodes CATRRDRDSQPQHF.

The CDR3 coding sequence is TGTGCCAGCAGCCAAGATGGTCAGGGGGATGAAAAACTGTTTTTT. Its protein is CASSQDGQGDEKLFF. The J gene is TRBJ1-4, the V gene TRBV4-2; 7 bases align to TRBD1. This CDR3 has 15 residues. Germline V gives CDR1 LGHNA, CDR2 YNFKEQ. V trimming: 0 bases; J trimming: 6 bases; junction bases outside the gene matches: 4.

The table lists this clone with a count of one. The chain links TRBV30 to TRBJ2-1; 7 nucleotides line up with TRBD1. The length of the CDR3 is 14 residues. V was clipped by 5 bases and J by 6 bases; unmatched bases: 10. Looked up from germline, CDR1 is GTSNPN and CDR2 is SVGIG (reference sequence). CDR3 in DNA: TGTGCCTGGTCAACAGGGGTCGGACTCAATGAGCAGTTCTTC. It translates to CAWSTGVGLNEQFF.

J is TRBJ2-1 and V is TRBV29-1; 9 bases are shared with TRBD1. V was clipped by 7 bases and J by 3 bases; unmatched bases: 10. The CDR3 extends over 15 amino acids. Germline V lookup: CDR1 SQVTM, CDR2 ANQGSEA. The CDR3 is CSAKEGQGFYNEQFF. CDR3 nucleotides: TGCAGCGCTAAAGAGGGACAGGGCTTCTACAATGAGCAGTTCTTC.

The V call is TRBV19, the J call TRBJ2-7; D is unresolved. The CDR3 loop spans 15 amino acids. With 0 bases removed from V and 1 base from J, the gap between germline ends came to 10 bases. Germline CDR1 and CDR2: LNHDA and SQIVND (reference sequence). Here the CDR3 reads CASSIDGSGSYEQYF. CDR3 DNA: TGTGCCAGTAGTATAGATGGGTCAGGATCCTACGAGCAGTACTTC.

In nucleotides, the CDR3 is TGTGCCACCAGCAGCCCAGCGGCAAGCACAGATACGCAGTATTTT. Its protein is CATSSPAASTDTQYF. The V and J genes are TRBV15 and TRBJ2-3, with D possibly TRBD2 on 5 matching bases. The CDR3 contains 15 residues. V was pared by 3 bases and J by 0 bases, with 10 bases between. Germline V gene data show CDR1 as LNHNV and CDR2 as YYDKDF (reference sequence).

This clone was counted a single time. This rearrangement joins TRBV12-3 or TRBV12-4 to TRBJ1-2; TRBD1 aligns across 10 bases. CDR3 length equals 13 residues. J gave up 8 bases and V 3 bases, and 3 bases lay outside the gene matches. The DNA of the CDR3 is TGTGCCAGCAGTTTCGGACAGGGGGACGGCTACACCTTC. It encodes CASSFGQGDGYTF.

The chain employs TRBV6-2 or TRBV6-3 and TRBJ1-4; no definite D call. Trimming took off 5 bases at V and 8 bases at J, with 9 bases between the two ends. Germline V gene data show CDR1 as MNHEY and CDR2 as SVGEGT. There are 12 residues in the CDR3. This CDR3 is CASSLRGEKLFF. The CDR3 nucleotides are TGTGCCAGCAGTCTTCGAGGGGAAAAACTGTTTTTT.

V usage is TRBV18 and J usage is TRBJ2-7, with 8 bases aligning to TRBD1. Per the germline V gene, CDR1 is KGHSH and CDR2 is LQKENI. V gave up 6 bases and J gave up 5 bases; unmatched junction bases: 9. The CDR3 has 14 amino acids. The CDR3 spells CASSKGQDPDEQYF. The DNA of the CDR3 is TGTGCCAGCTCTAAGGGACAGGACCCTGACGAGCAGTACTTC. Full variable domain (outside the CDR3, taken from reference TRBV18 and TRBJ2-7): NAGVMQNPRHLVRRRGQEARLRCSPMKGHSHVYWYRQLPEEGLKFMVYLQKENIIDESGMPKERFSAEFPKEGPSILRIQQVVRGDSAAYFCASSKGQDPDEQYFGPGTRLTVT.

The chain links TRBV28 to TRBJ2-1; unclear D gene. The CDR3 length is 13 residues. Germline loops: CDR1 MDHEN, CDR2 SYDVKM. Trimming removed 3 bases from V and 2 bases from J, with 5 bases in between. The CDR3 bases are TGTGCCAGCAGTTTTTTAGCCTACAATGAGCAGTTCTTC. Its translation: CASSFLAYNEQFF.

The V and J genes are TRBV19 and TRBJ2-7, with 12 nucleotides matching TRBD1. From germline, CDR1 is LNHDA and CDR2 SQIVND (reference sequence). The CDR3 runs to 16 residues. Trimming at V came to 5 bases and at J to 7 bases, leaving 12 bases not matched to a gene. CDR3 coding DNA: TGTGCCAGTAGTGCCATCCGGGACAGGGGGCGCTGGGAGCAGTACTTC. Translating it yields CASSAIRDRGRWEQYF.

The rearrangement uses TRBV2 and TRBJ1-2, with TRBD1 identical over 8 bases. Germline trimming cut 5 bases from V and 8 bases from J; bases unmatched to any gene: 7. The CDR3 is 13 amino acids. Germline CDR1 is SNHLY and CDR2 is FYNNEI. In DNA form, the CDR3 reads TGTGCCAGCAGTCAGACAGGGGTAAGAGGCTACACCTTC. Its translation: CASSQTGVRGYTF.

The rearrangement uses TRBV9 and TRBJ2-3, with D possibly being TRBD2 (6 bases). Germline V lookup: CDR1 SGDLS, CDR2 YYNGEE. Trimming removed 3 bases from V and 2 bases from J, with 22 bases in between. CDR3 length equals 18 residues. This CDR3 is CASSAPFGAGRYTDTQYF. In nucleotides, the CDR3 is TGTGCCAGCAGCGCCCCTTTTGGAGCGGGTCGTTACACAGATACGCAGTATTTT.

J is TRBJ1-1 and V is TRBV6-2 or TRBV6-3, with D possibly matching TRBD1 (5 bases). Germline lookup yields CDR1 MNHEY and CDR2 SVGEGT. Trimming removed 0 bases at V and 6 bases at J, with 14 bases between. The CDR3 is 15 amino acids. The CDR3 DNA follows: TGTGCCAGCAGTTACTCACCGGGGGAAGCCGCTGAAGCTTTCTTT. It encodes CASSYSPGEAAEAFF.

V usage is TRBV18 and J usage is TRBJ1-2; 8 bases fit TRBD1. There are 13 residues in the CDR3. Germline values: CDR1 KGHSH, CDR2 LQKENI. V was clipped by 5 bases and J by 4 bases; unmatched bases: 3. The DNA for the CDR3 is TGTGCCAGCTCATCGGACAGGGTCTATGGCTACACCTTC. It yields the protein CASSSDRVYGYTF.

The V gene is TRBV19, the J gene TRBJ2-1, with D possibly TRBD1 on 6 matching bases. The CDR3 has 15 residues. The V end lost 4 bases, the J end lost 4 bases, and 14 bases lay between the germline ends. CDR1 and CDR2 from the germline V gene are LNHDA and SQIVND (reference sequence). CDR3 amino acids: CASSTSTDSYNEQFF. CDR3 DNA: TGTGCCAGTAGTACGTCTACGGACAGTTACAATGAGCAGTTCTTC.

The V call is TRBV12-5, the J call TRBJ1-1; TRBD1 might be the D (6 bases). Germline CDR1 reads LGHNT; CDR2 reads FRNRAP. This CDR3 region has 14 residues. Trimming took off 11 bases at V and 1 base at J, with 17 bases between the two ends. DNA of the CDR3: TGTGCTGGAGCGAAGGGGGATTCGAACACTGAAGCTTTCTTT. Translating gives CAGAKGDSNTEAFF.